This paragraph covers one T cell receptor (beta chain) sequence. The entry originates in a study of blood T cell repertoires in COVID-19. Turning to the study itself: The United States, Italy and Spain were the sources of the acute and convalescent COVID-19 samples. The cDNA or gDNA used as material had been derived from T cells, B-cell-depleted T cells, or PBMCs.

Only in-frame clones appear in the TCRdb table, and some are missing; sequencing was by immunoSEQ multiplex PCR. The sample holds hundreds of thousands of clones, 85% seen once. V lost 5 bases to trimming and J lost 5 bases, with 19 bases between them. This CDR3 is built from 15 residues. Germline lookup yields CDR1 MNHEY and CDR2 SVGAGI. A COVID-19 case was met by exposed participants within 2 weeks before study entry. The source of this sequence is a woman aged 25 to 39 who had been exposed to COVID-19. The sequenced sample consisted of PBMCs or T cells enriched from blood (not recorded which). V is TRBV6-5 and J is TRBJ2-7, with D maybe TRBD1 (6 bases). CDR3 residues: CASSTRTLQGNEQYF. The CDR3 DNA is TGTGCCAGCAGTACGCGAACTTTACAGGGAAACGAGCAGTACTTC.